One sample yielded the 22 T cell receptor beta chains listed below, sequenced in a study of T cells in Graves' hyperthyroidism and ophthalmopathy. TCR beta CDR3 regions were amplified from RNA. The primer set for the first-round RT-PCR of the TCR CDR3 was HTBI. One entry per CDR3 protein results from TCRdb running MiXCR on the multiplex PCR reads. The sample has about 300,000 distinct CDR3 sequences; around 19% are singletons. Sequenced input: blood. These receptors were taken from a man aged 50 to 60 with Graves' ophthalmopathy.

This clonotype was seen a handful of times. The chain links TRBV6-1 to TRBJ1-1; D gene uncertain. Trimming shortened V by 7 bases and J by 11 bases, and 17 bases separated the two germline ends. The CDR3 loop spans 12 amino acids. Germline V gene data show CDR1 as MNHNS and CDR2 as SASEGT. CDR3 nucleotides: TGTGCCAGCACCCGTTTGTTTGGTGTGGCTTTCTTT. The encoded protein is CASTRLFGVAFF.

This clonotype was observed at least ten times. The J gene is TRBJ2-3, the V gene TRBV28; TRBD2 matches at 10 bases. With 10 bases clipped from V and 4 bases from J, the junction kept 14 bases outside the gene matches. The CDR3 is 16 residues long. The germline gives CDR1 MDHEN, CDR2 SYDVKM. This CDR3 reads CATHNTLAGASDTQYF. The CDR3 region has the DNA TGTGCCACTCACAATACTCTAGCGGGAGCGTCAGATACGCAGTATTTT.

This sequence joins TRBV6-1 and TRBJ2-5; TRBD2 is a possible D gene (6 bases). Trimming left V 6 bases short and J 5 bases short, with 13 bases between. CDR3 length: 13 amino acids. Germline V lookup: CDR1 MNHNS, CDR2 SASEGT. The chain's CDR3 is CASSGGVWETQYF. CDR3 sequence (DNA): TGTGCCAGCAGCGGGGGAGTGTGGGAGACCCAGTACTTC.

This clonotype was seen more than once but under ten times. The chain couples TRBV9 to TRBJ1-6, with D unresolved. The CDR3 has 14 amino acids. Germline loops: CDR1 SGDLS, CDR2 YYNGEE. Trimming cost V 0 bases and J 5 bases, with 6 bases left between them. CDR3 in amino acids: CASSVGPDNSPLHF. The CDR3 DNA reads as TGTGCCAGCAGCGTAGGACCCGATAATTCACCCCTCCACTTT.

This clonotype was detected many times. V usage is TRBV2 and J usage is TRBJ2-5; D unresolved. With 1 base removed from V and 1 base from J, the gap between germline ends came to 10 bases. Germline-derived CDR1 and CDR2 are SNHLY and FYNNEI. The CDR3 has 15 residues. CDR3: CASSEGDRAQETQYF. DNA of the CDR3: TGTGCCAGCAGTGAAGGTGATCGGGCCCAAGAGACCCAGTACTTC.

This clonotype appeared many times. The genes are TRBV5-6 and TRBJ2-3; no firm D call. V was trimmed by 4 bases and J by 3 bases, leaving 9 bases between them. From germline, CDR1 is SGHDT and CDR2 YYEEEE. The CDR3 runs 13 residues. This CDR3 reads CASSAGRTDTQYF. DNA for the CDR3: TGTGCCAGCAGCGCAGGACGGACAGATACGCAGTATTTT.

This clonotype was counted ten times or more. The V call is TRBV9, the J call TRBJ2-5, with TRBD2 matching 9 bases. J was trimmed by 6 bases and V by 2 bases; bases with no gene match: 11. In germline, CDR1 is SGDLS, CDR2 YYNGEE. The CDR3 totals 16 residues. DNA of the CDR3: TGTGCCAGCAGCGTTGGCCTAGCGGGAACAGGGAAGACCCAGTACTTC. It is translated as CASSVGLAGTGKTQYF.

This clonotype was found a few times. The genes are TRBV6-1 and TRBJ1-6; 7 bases match TRBD1. J lost 12 bases, V lost 2 bases, and 4 bases had no gene match. Germline V gene lookup returns CDR1 MNHNS and CDR2 SASEGT. The CDR3 is 13 residues long. The CDR3 loop is CASSERDSLPLHF. CDR3 nucleotides: TGTGCCAGCAGTGAACGGGACAGTCTACCCCTCCACTTT.

This clonotype was picked up many times. The chain couples TRBV2 to TRBJ2-5; 7 bases agree with TRBD2. Germline CDR1 and CDR2: SNHLY and FYNNEI. The J segment lost 5 bases and the V segment lost 5 bases, leaving 8 bases of the junction unmatched. The length of the CDR3 is 14 residues. CDR3 amino acids: CASSLTGGGETQYF. CDR3 sequence (DNA): TGTGCCAGCAGTCTAACGGGAGGAGGGGAGACCCAGTACTTC.

V usage is TRBV7-9 and J usage is TRBJ2-1; TRBD2 matches 14 bases. J lost 8 bases, V lost 6 bases, and 3 bases had no gene match. This CDR3 contains 14 residues. Germline values: CDR1 SEHNR, CDR2 FQNEAQ (reference sequence). The CDR3 reads CASRGLAGEDEQFF. CDR3 DNA sequence: TGTGCCAGCAGGGGACTAGCGGGAGAAGATGAGCAGTTCTTC.

The rearrangement uses TRBV6-1 and TRBJ2-3; the D gene is possibly TRBD2 (5 bases). The CDR3 totals 15 residues. V lost 2 bases, J lost 6 bases, and 15 bases lay in between. CDR1 and CDR2 from the germline V gene are MNHNS and SASEGT. The CDR3 here is CASSESSPPGDTQYF. DNA of the CDR3: TGTGCCAGCAGTGAAAGCAGCCCCCCGGGGGATACGCAGTATTTT.

The V and J genes are TRBV5-8 and TRBJ2-2; D is unresolved. This CDR3 is built from 15 residues. V was shortened by 0 bases and J by 0 bases, with 6 bases between the two germline ends. CDR1 is SGHTS, CDR2 YDEGEE, per germline. This CDR3 reads CASSLDSANTGELFF. CDR3 coding DNA: TGTGCCAGCAGCTTGGATTCAGCGAACACCGGGGAGCTGTTTTTT.

The V gene is TRBV25-1, the J gene TRBJ1-2; D not resolved. Germline CDR1 is MGHDK and CDR2 is SYGVNS. CDR3 length: 18 amino acids. V lost 1 base to trimming and J lost 4 bases, with 22 bases between them. The CDR3 nucleotides are TGTGCCAGCAGTGAATTTGACACCCGCCTCGGAGAAAGCTATGGCTACACCTTC. It translates to CASSEFDTRLGESYGYTF.

The genes are TRBV19 and TRBJ2-5; 7 bases are shared with TRBD1. In germline, CDR1 is LNHDA, CDR2 SQIVND (reference sequence). After removal of 5 bases from V and 4 bases from J, the junction contained 4 bases not matched to a gene. This CDR3 comprises 13 residues. In nucleotides, the CDR3 is TGTGCCAGTAGTTCGACAGGGAGAGAGACCCAGTACTTC. Translation gives CASSSTGRETQYF.

The chain carries TRBV20-1 and TRBJ2-5, with D possibly TRBD2 on 5 matching bases. The CDR3 is made up of 13 amino acids. Trimming stripped 0 bases from V and 5 bases from J, with 10 bases between. The germline gives CDR1 DFQATT, CDR2 SNEGSKA (reference sequence). CDR3 sequence: CSAREAGFETQYF. CDR3 nucleotide sequence: TGCAGTGCTAGAGAGGCGGGTTTTGAGACCCAGTACTTC.

This clonotype has a count of ten or more. The gene calls are TRBV7-2 and TRBJ2-2; possibly TRBD1 for D (5 bases). V was shortened by 1 base and J by 3 bases, with 12 bases between the two germline ends. The CDR3 is made up of 16 amino acids. Germline V CDR1 and CDR2: SGHTA, FQGNSA. The CDR3 sequence: CASSLDDSKYTGELFF. CDR3 DNA: TGTGCCAGCAGCTTAGATGACAGCAAGTACACCGGGGAGCTGTTTTTT.

The chain couples TRBV7-2 to TRBJ2-2; D is ambiguous. Looked up from germline, CDR1 is SGHTA and CDR2 is FQGNSA. Trimming stripped 2 bases from V and 5 bases from J, with 9 bases between. The CDR3 contains 14 residues. CDR3 region: CASSLYGWTGELFF. DNA of the CDR3: TGTGCCAGCAGCTTATATGGATGGACCGGGGAGCTGTTTTTT.

The rearrangement joins TRBV27 to TRBJ1-5; D uncertain. Per the germline V gene, CDR1 is MNHEY and CDR2 is SMNVEV (reference sequence). The CDR3 is 12 residues long. Trimming stripped 3 bases from V and 3 bases from J, with 3 bases between. CDR3 nucleotide sequence: TGTGCCAGCAGTTTTTACAATCAGCCCCAGCATTTT. As protein: CASSFYNQPQHF.

In its sample, this clonotype was seen a few times. This chain uses TRBV18 with TRBJ1-1; D is ambiguous. Trimming shortened V by 0 bases and J by 0 bases, and 20 bases separated the two germline ends. Per the germline V gene, CDR1 is KGHSH and CDR2 is LQKENI. There are 19 residues in the CDR3. The CDR3 coding sequence is TGTGCCAGCTCACCACCTGTGGACGGACTCCTTAACATGAACACTGAAGCTTTCTTT. This gives the protein CASSPPVDGLLNMNTEAFF.

This chain links TRBV7-6 with TRBJ2-1, with 9 bases that match TRBD2. The junction had 6 bases not matched to a gene; V was cut back by 0 bases and J by 6 bases. Germline V gene sequence: CDR1 SGHVS, CDR2 FNYEAQ. This CDR3 is built from 16 residues. CDR3 DNA sequence: TGTGCCAGCAGCTTAGCCCGCGGGAGGGCAGGCAATGAGCAGTTCTTC. Encoded protein: CASSLARGRAGNEQFF. Variable domain in full (rest from reference TRBV7-6 and TRBJ2-1): GAGVSQSPRYKVTKRGQDVALRCDPISGHVSLYWYRQALGQGPEFLTYFNYEAQQDKSGLPNDRFSAERPEGSISTLTIQRTEQRDSAMYRCASSLARGRAGNEQFFGPGTRLTVL.

On this clonotype itself: Just one base apart from a much larger clone, this may be a read error. The gene calls are TRBV11-2 and TRBJ1-4; no clear D. Looked up from germline, CDR1 is SGHAT and CDR2 is FQNNGV. Trimming shortened V by 6 bases and J by 0 bases, and 8 bases separated the two germline ends. The CDR3 loop spans 14 amino acids. The CDR3 here is CASRLKTTNEKLFF. In DNA, the CDR3 is TGTGCCAGCAGACTGAAGACAACTAATGAAAAACTGTTTTTT.

The rearrangement uses TRBV6-1 and TRBJ2-3; D is unresolved. CDR1 and CDR2 (germline): MNHNS, SASEGT. The CDR3 is made up of 11 amino acids. V was shortened by 7 bases and J by 4 bases, with 6 bases between the two germline ends. This chain's CDR3 is CASKGADTQYF. As DNA, the CDR3 is TGTGCCAGCAAAGGCGCAGATACGCAGTATTTT.